This is a list of T cell receptor beta chains from one sample in a study of CD4 T cells in relation to SARS-CoV-2 and coronaviruses. Method: immunoSEQ multiplex PCR; TCRdb's copy keeps in-frame clones and lacks some. The data hold around 24,000 clones, with about 79% observed a single time. Their target antigens are unknown. Sequenced input: CD4+ T cells from PBMCs, cultured in vitro. The receptors here all came from a human donor in good health. The CDR3 runs from the conserved cysteine through the conserved F or W. A D gene is named only where the DNA matches it firmly.

v_call	j_call	d_call	cdr3_aa
TRBV14	TRBJ2-3	-	CASSQDLLDGDTQYF
TRBV9	TRBJ1-2	-	CASSPRGGRYYGYTF
TRBV5-1	TRBJ2-2	TRBD2	CASSLAGAVPRASGMNTGELFF
TRBV7-2	TRBJ2-5	TRBD2	CASSLGLLAGEETQYF
TRBV3-1/TRBV3-2	TRBJ2-7	-	CASSQELYEQYF
TRBV29-1	TRBJ2-7	TRBD2	CSVVGLAGNLPEQYF
TRBV4-3	TRBJ1-2	TRBD1	CASSQRTGSNYGYTF
TRBV5-1	TRBJ2-3	-	CASGSGVGGPSTDTQYF
TRBV5-1	TRBJ2-2	-	CASSPSGGGTGELFF
TRBV19	TRBJ1-4	TRBD1	CASTTRTGSNEKLFF
TRBV6-5	TRBJ2-5	TRBD1	CASSPGQGQETQYF
TRBV7-2	TRBJ1-1	-	CASSLQLNTEAFF
TRBV19	TRBJ1-1	-	CASSLTSIGVNTEAFF
TRBV11-2	TRBJ1-4	-	CASSPRGGSGLNEKLFF
TRBV29-1	TRBJ2-4	-	CSGRGGNVGNIQYF
TRBV11-2	TRBJ2-5	TRBD1	CASSLNPDRVWETQYF
TRBV5-1	TRBJ1-2	-	CASSTEQVHYGYTF
TRBV12-3/TRBV12-4	TRBJ1-4	TRBD1	CASSSGTDEKLFF
TRBV4-1	TRBJ2-5	-	CASSQSGRETQYF
TRBV7-2	TRBJ2-4	-	CASSPRFAKNIQYF
TRBV6-2/TRBV6-3	TRBJ1-5	TRBD1	CASSLFAGTGDQPQHF
TRBV19	TRBJ2-1	-	CASSKGWGNHNEQFF
TRBV7-9	TRBJ2-5	-	CASSPSVQETQYF
TRBV7-6	TRBJ2-1	TRBD1	CASSPPPDRVNNEQFF
TRBV7-8	TRBJ1-5	-	CASSLKRTENQPQHF
TRBV5-8	TRBJ2-1	-	CASIRMYEQFF
TRBV11-2	TRBJ2-7	-	CASSFQQGTNEQYF
TRBV11-1	TRBJ1-2	-	CASSSIRDTSYGYTF
TRBV7-2	TRBJ2-6	TRBD1	CASSFGRGLSGANVLTF
TRBV7-2	TRBJ2-7	-	CASSQALETGQYF
TRBV3-1/TRBV3-2	TRBJ2-6	-	CASSPRRGTGANVLTF
TRBV5-4	TRBJ2-2	TRBD2	CASSLGLAGGANTGELFF